This T cell receptor (beta chain) came from a study of vaccination and CD4 T cells after COVID-19. Sequenced with the Oncomine TCR Beta short-read assay was DNA taken from cultured CD4+ T cells. TCRdb itself ran the PCR reads through MiXCR, one entry per CDR3 protein. The table lists some 10,000 distinct CDR3 sequences, 55% to 65% of them singletons. Whole-study results and caveats: Convalescent patients' vaccine-specific clones were spike mono-reactive in 304 of 307 cases.

The treatment is: approximately 9-day PBMC culture with coronavirus spike peptide pools or control peptides (ViraFEST assay). PBMCs, plated at around 1.9 million per well, were grown in the presence of approximately 10 IU/ml IL-2 and about 10 ug/ml peptide pools. On this clonotype: Its antigen remains unknown.

CDR1 and CDR2 from the germline V gene are MNHNS and SASEGT. Trimming shortened V by 2 bases and J by 2 bases, and 6 bases separated the two germline ends. This CDR3 has 13 amino acids. The chain recombines TRBV6-1 with TRBJ1-2; D unresolved. The origin of this receptor is a human donor who had recovered from COVID-19. Source material: CD4+ T cells from blood, cultured in vitro. The CDR3 loop is CASSELPNYGYTF. Here the CDR3 DNA reads TGTGCCAGCAGTGAACTTCCGAACTATGGCTACACCTTC.